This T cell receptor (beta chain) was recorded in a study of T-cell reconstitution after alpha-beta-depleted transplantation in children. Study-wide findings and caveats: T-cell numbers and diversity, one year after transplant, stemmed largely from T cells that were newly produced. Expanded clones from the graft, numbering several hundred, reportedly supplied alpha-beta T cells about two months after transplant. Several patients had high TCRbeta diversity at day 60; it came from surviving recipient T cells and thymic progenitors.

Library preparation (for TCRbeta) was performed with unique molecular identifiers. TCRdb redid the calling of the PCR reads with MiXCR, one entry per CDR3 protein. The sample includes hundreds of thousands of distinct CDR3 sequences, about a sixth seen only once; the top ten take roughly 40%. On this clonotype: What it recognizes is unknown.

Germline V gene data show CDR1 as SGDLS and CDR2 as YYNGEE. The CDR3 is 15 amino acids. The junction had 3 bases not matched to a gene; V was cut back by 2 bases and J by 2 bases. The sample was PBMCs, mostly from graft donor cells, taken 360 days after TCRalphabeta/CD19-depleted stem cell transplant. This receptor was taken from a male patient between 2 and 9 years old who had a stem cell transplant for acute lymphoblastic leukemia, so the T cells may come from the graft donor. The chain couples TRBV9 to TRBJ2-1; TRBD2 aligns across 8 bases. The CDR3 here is CASSVSGSTYNEQFF. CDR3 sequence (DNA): TGTGCCAGCAGCGTGAGCGGGAGCACCTACAATGAGCAGTTCTTC. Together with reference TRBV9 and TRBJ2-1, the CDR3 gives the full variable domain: DSGVTQTPKHLITATGQRVTLRCSPRSGDLSVYWYQQSLDQGLQFLIQYYNGEERAKGNILERFSAQQFPDLHSELNLSSLELGDSALYFCASSVSGSTYNEQFFGPGTRLTVL.